The 22 T cell receptor beta chains below were found in one sample sequenced in a study of T cells in Graves' hyperthyroidism and ophthalmopathy. Authors of the study amplified TCR beta CDR3 regions from RNA transcripts. HTBI primers were the set used in a first-round RT-PCR of the TCR CDR3. Using its own MiXCR run on the multiplex PCR reads, TCRdb lists one record per CDR3 protein. Altogether 600,000 to 650,000 distinct CDR3 sequences are present, 15% to 20% being singletons, with the ten largest covering over 3.5%. The sequenced material came from blood. These receptors were taken from a woman between 25 and 40 years old with Graves' hyperthyroidism.

This clonotype has more than one count but fewer than ten. Lacking the conserved final phenylalanine or tryptophan, this CDR3 likely reflects a read error. V gene TRBV29-1 combines with J gene TRBJ1-2, with 7 bases identical to TRBD1. Trimming cost V 4 bases and J 3 bases; bases outside gene matches: 14. Germline V gives CDR1 SQVTM, CDR2 ANQGSEA. The CDR3 sequence is 16 residues long. CDR3 DNA sequence: TGCAGCGTTGCGGGGGGCCGGGACAGTCCCGACTATGGCTACACCTCC. Translated, it gives CSVAGGRDSPDYGYTS.

Comments on this clonotype: A read error is possible here, since a much larger clone lies one base away. The chain uses TRBV2 and TRBJ2-2, with D possibly being TRBD1 or TRBD2 (6 bases each). V shed 6 bases and J shed 4 bases, with 18 bases lying between them. This CDR3 is 16 amino acids long. Germline lookup yields CDR1 SNHLY and CDR2 FYNNEI. In nucleotides, the CDR3 is TGTGCCAGCAGGAAACAGGGAGGCCTTGGCACCGGGGAGCTGTTTTTT. Protein: CASRKQGGLGTGELFF.

This clonotype was seen at least ten times. The V and J genes are TRBV5-1 and TRBJ1-4; D gene uncertain. Germline assignment: CDR1 SGHRS and CDR2 YFSETQ. The CDR3 sequence is 16 residues long. Trimming cost V 3 bases and J 0 bases, with 12 bases left between them. This CDR3 reads CASSSGSIATNEKLFF. The CDR3 coding sequence is TGCGCCAGCAGCTCGGGAAGCATTGCAACTAATGAAAAACTGTTTTTT. Full variable domain (outside the CDR3, taken from reference TRBV5-1 and TRBJ1-4): KAGVTQTPRYLIKTRGQQVTLSCSPISGHRSVSWYQQTPGQGLQFLFEYFSETQRNKGNFPGRFSGRQFSNSRSEMNVSTLELGDSALYLCASSSGSIATNEKLFFGSGTQLSVL.

In this sample, this clonotype turned up many times. The V gene is TRBV7-2, the J gene TRBJ2-1, with 7 bases matching TRBD1. There are 14 residues in the CDR3. Germline values: CDR1 SGHTA, CDR2 FQGNSA. V lost 2 bases, J lost 8 bases, and 6 bases stayed unmatched. CDR3 nucleotide sequence: TGTGCCAGCAGCTTATCGACAGGGAGCGATGAGCAGTTCTTC. It codes for CASSLSTGSDEQFF.

This clonotype occurred a few times. This chain links TRBV4-2 with TRBJ2-3, with D perhaps being TRBD1 or TRBD2 (5 bases each). Germline V gene data show CDR1 as LGHNA and CDR2 as YNFKEQ. V shed 1 base and J shed 2 bases, with 16 bases lying between them. This CDR3 has 17 residues. Here the CDR3 DNA reads TGTGCCAGCAGCCAAGGACCGGGACCAAAATTCACAGATACGCAGTATTTT. Protein: CASSQGPGPKFTDTQYF.

The sample holds a few counts of this clonotype. This chain joins TRBV9 and TRBJ2-1, with D maybe TRBD2 (5 bases). The V end lost 5 bases, the J end lost 8 bases, and 17 bases lay between the germline ends. Germline-derived CDR1 and CDR2 are SGDLS and YYNGEE. This CDR3 has 14 amino acids. The CDR3 reads CASSLELVEDEQFF. CDR3 nucleotides: TGTGCCAGCAGTTTAGAACTAGTAGAAGATGAGCAGTTCTTC. The entire variable domain, with the rest obtained from reference TRBV9 and TRBJ2-1, is as follows: DSGVTQTPKHLITATGQRVTLRCSPRSGDLSVYWYQQSLDQGLQFLIQYYNGEERAKGNILERFSAQQFPDLHSELNLSSLELGDSALYFCASSLELVEDEQFFGPGTRLTVL.

There are a few counts of this clonotype. The rearrangement joins TRBV15 to TRBJ2-5, with 7 bases aligning to TRBD1. The CDR3 spans 16 residues. The trim removed 2 bases at V and 0 bases at J, leaving 6 bases unmatched. CDR1 and CDR2 (germline): LNHNV, YYDKDF (reference sequence). The CDR3 sequence: CATSRSPGTDQETQYF. CDR3 DNA sequence: TGTGCCACCAGCAGATCCCCCGGGACAGACCAAGAGACCCAGTACTTC.

This clonotype was counted only a few times. V is TRBV9 and J is TRBJ2-1; tentatively, D is TRBD1 or TRBD2 (5 bases each). V lost 0 bases, J lost 4 bases, and 14 bases lay in between. From germline, CDR1 is SGDLS and CDR2 YYNGEE. The CDR3 consists of 16 residues. CDR3 DNA sequence: TGTGCCAGCAGCGTAGTGGGGGAAGGGGTTTACAATGAGCAGTTCTTC. The encoded protein is CASSVVGEGVYNEQFF.

The rearrangement uses TRBV9 and TRBJ2-2; D gene ambiguous. V lost 3 bases and J lost 0, with 9 bases in between. This CDR3 contains 15 residues. Germline V lookup: CDR1 SGDLS, CDR2 YYNGEE. The CDR3 loop is CASSEGFPNTGELFF. CDR3 in DNA: TGTGCCAGCAGCGAGGGATTCCCGAACACCGGGGAGCTGTTTTTT.

The chain is built from TRBV28 and TRBJ2-4; perhaps TRBD2 as D (6 bases). This CDR3 has 15 amino acids. The germline V gene has CDR1 MDHEN and CDR2 SYDVKM. Trimming took off 3 bases at V and 6 bases at J, with 15 bases between the two ends. Here the CDR3 DNA reads TGTGCCAGCAGTTTGTGGGCCGGGAGAGGAAACATTCAGTACTTC. This codes for CASSLWAGRGNIQYF.

In its sample, this clonotype was seen a few times. The chain recombines TRBV7-9 with TRBJ2-1; 7 bases map to TRBD2. V was pared by 8 bases and J by 3 bases, with 4 bases of the junction left unmatched. Germline V gives CDR1 SEHNR, CDR2 FQNEAQ (reference sequence). CDR3 length equals 13 residues. The CDR3 DNA reads TGTGCCAGCTGGGGGGGGGTCTACAATGAGCAGTTCTTC. It is translated as CASWGGVYNEQFF.

In this sample, this clonotype turned up many times. This chain connects TRBV28 to TRBJ2-7; D unresolved. V lost 6 bases and J 4 bases, leaving 10 bases between the germline ends. Germline V gene data show CDR1 as MDHEN and CDR2 as SYDVKM. The length of the CDR3 is 12 residues. CDR3 in amino acids: CASSPTVYEQYF. In nucleotides, the CDR3 is TGTGCCAGCAGCCCCACGGTATACGAGCAGTACTTC.

This clonotype occurred once. The gene calls are TRBV7-9 and TRBJ2-7; the D is unclear. V lost 4 bases to trimming and J lost 2 bases, with 9 bases between them. The length of the CDR3 is 13 residues. In germline, CDR1 is SEHNR, CDR2 FQNEAQ (reference sequence). CDR3 nucleotide sequence: TGTGCCAGCAGCTCCAATACCCCCTACGAGCAGTACTTC. This gives the protein CASSSNTPYEQYF.

In this sample, this clonotype turned up many times. The V gene is TRBV20-1, the J gene TRBJ2-7; D gene uncertain. CDR1 is DFQATT, CDR2 SNEGSKA, per germline (reference sequence). This CDR3 has 13 amino acids. V was shortened by 3 bases and J by 4 bases, with 13 bases between the two germline ends. The CDR3 protein is CSARKDGTYEQYF. The CDR3 bases are TGCAGTGCTAGGAAGGACGGTACTTACGAGCAGTACTTC.

This clonotype occurred many times. V usage is TRBV13 and J usage is TRBJ1-2; 7 positions match TRBD1. With 4 bases clipped from V and 3 bases from J, the junction kept 2 bases outside the gene matches. CDR1 is PRHDT, CDR2 FYEKMQ, per germline (reference sequence). The CDR3 loop spans 13 amino acids. The CDR3, as DNA: TGTGCCAGCAGCTCTGGACAGGACTATGGCTACACCTTC. Translation gives CASSSGQDYGYTF.

This clonotype was seen ten or more times. This chain joins TRBV7-2 and TRBJ2-2; 7 bases match TRBD2. The CDR3 has 15 residues. Germline assignment: CDR1 SGHTA and CDR2 FQGNSA. With 2 bases clipped from V and 6 bases from J, the junction kept 6 bases outside the gene matches. The CDR3 protein is CASSLKSGTSGELFF. The CDR3 DNA follows: TGTGCCAGCAGCTTAAAAAGCGGGACGTCCGGGGAGCTGTTTTTT. Complete variable domain (other parts from reference TRBV7-2 and TRBJ2-2): GAGVSQSPSNKVTEKGKDVELRCDPISGHTALYWYRQSLGQGLEFLIYFQGNSAPDKSGLPSDRFSAERTGGSVSTLTIQRTQQEDSAVYLCASSLKSGTSGELFFGEGSRLTVL.

This clonotype was seen only a few times. The gene calls are TRBV28 and TRBJ2-7; TRBD1 matches at 7 bases. V was clipped by 4 bases and J by 2 bases; unmatched bases: 5. The CDR3 length is 14 residues. The germline V gene has CDR1 MDHEN and CDR2 SYDVKM. CDR3 sequence: CASSSPGQTYEQYF. The CDR3 DNA sequence: TGTGCCAGCAGTTCTCCGGGACAGACCTACGAGCAGTACTTC.

This chain joins TRBV19 and TRBJ1-5; D is unclear. CDR3 length: 12 amino acids. V was cut by 6 bases and J by 5 bases, with 8 bases left in between. Germline V gives CDR1 LNHDA, CDR2 SQIVND (reference sequence). The CDR3 spells CASSEKDQPQHF. DNA of the CDR3: TGTGCCAGTAGCGAAAAAGATCAGCCCCAGCATTTT. The complete variable domain, with remaining parts taken from reference TRBV19 and TRBJ1-5, reads DGGITQSPKYLFRKEGQNVTLSCEQNLNHDAMYWYRQDPGQGLRLIYYSQIVNDFQKGDIAEGYSVSREKKESFPLTVTSAQKNPTAFYLCASSEKDQPQHFGDGTRLSIL.

In this sample, this clonotype turned up many times. The genes are TRBV7-2 and TRBJ2-1; 8 bases match TRBD2. Germline assignment: CDR1 SGHTA and CDR2 FQGNSA. After removal of 5 bases from V and 5 bases from J, the junction contained 8 bases not matched to a gene. This CDR3 is built from 15 residues. CDR3 loop: CASSATGTRDNEQFF. The CDR3 region has the DNA TGTGCCAGCAGCGCTACCGGGACTAGGGACAATGAGCAGTTCTTC.

A few counts support this clonotype. The rearrangement links TRBV4-1 to TRBJ1-3; perhaps TRBD1 as D (5 bases). V lost 5 bases and J 0 bases, leaving 11 bases between the germline ends. The germline V gene encodes CDR1 MGHRA and CDR2 YSYEKL. CDR3 size: 15 residues. The chain's CDR3 is CASSRGPFSGNTIYF. The CDR3 bases are TGCGCCAGCAGCAGGGGACCCTTCTCTGGAAACACCATATATTTT.

This clonotype was recorded a few times. The chain has TRBV9 and TRBJ2-1; TRBD2 matches at 8 bases. The CDR3 length is 14 residues. The germline CDR1 and CDR2 sequences are SGDLS and YYNGEE. V shed 4 bases, J shed 8 bases, and the junction held 8 bases outside the gene matches. The CDR3 is CASSSLTSADEQFF. Written as DNA, the CDR3 is TGTGCCAGCAGCTCACTGACTAGCGCGGATGAGCAGTTCTTC.

Ten or more counts support this clonotype. The gene calls are TRBV28 and TRBJ2-5, with D perhaps TRBD2 (6 bases). CDR1 and CDR2 from the germline V gene are MDHEN and SYDVKM. V was trimmed by 7 bases and J by 5 bases, leaving 11 bases between them. This CDR3 has 12 residues. The DNA of the CDR3 is TGTGCCAGCAAGGCTGGAGGGGAGACCCAGTACTTC. It specifies CASKAGGETQYF.